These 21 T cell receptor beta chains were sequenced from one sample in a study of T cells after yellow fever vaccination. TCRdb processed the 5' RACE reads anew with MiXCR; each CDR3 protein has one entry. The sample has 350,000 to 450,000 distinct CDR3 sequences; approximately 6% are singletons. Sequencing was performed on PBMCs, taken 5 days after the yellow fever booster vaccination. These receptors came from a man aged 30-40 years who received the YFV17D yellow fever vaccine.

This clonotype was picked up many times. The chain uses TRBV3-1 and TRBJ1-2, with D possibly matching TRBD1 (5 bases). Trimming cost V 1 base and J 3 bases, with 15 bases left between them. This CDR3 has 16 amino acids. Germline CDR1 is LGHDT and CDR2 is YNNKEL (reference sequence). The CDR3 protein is CASSQAAVRGYYGYTF. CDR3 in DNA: TGTGCCAGCAGCCAAGCCGCTGTGCGGGGGTACTATGGCTACACCTTC.

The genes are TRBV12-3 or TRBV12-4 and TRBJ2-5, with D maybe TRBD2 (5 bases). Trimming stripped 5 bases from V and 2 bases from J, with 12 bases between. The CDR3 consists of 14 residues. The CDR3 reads CASSLRRPQETQYF. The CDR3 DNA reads TGTGCCAGCAGTCTCCGGAGGCCGCAAGAGACCCAGTACTTC.

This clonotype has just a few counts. CDR3 residues: CSARDHAAGELFF. The CDR3 DNA follows: TGCAGTGCTAGAGATCACGCGGCCGGGGAGCTGTTTTTT. The chain carries TRBV20-1 and TRBJ2-2; D unclear. This CDR3 comprises 13 residues. Trimming took off 0 bases at V and 6 bases at J, with 8 bases between the two ends. Germline V lookup: CDR1 DFQATT, CDR2 SNEGSKA (reference sequence).

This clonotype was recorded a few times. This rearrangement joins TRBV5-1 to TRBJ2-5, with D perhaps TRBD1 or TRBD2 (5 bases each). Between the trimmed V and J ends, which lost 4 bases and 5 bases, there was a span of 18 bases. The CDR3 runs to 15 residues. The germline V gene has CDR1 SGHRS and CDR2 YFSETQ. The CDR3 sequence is CASSHLDTSGETQYF. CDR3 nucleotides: TGCGCCAGCAGCCACCTGGACACCTCGGGGGAGACCCAGTACTTC.

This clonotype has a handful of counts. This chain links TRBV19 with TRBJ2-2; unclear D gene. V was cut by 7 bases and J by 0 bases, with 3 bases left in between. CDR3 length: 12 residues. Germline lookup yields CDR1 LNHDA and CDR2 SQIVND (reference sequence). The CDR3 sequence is CASTPNTGELFF. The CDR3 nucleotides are TGTGCCAGTACCCCGAACACCGGGGAGCTGTTTTTT.

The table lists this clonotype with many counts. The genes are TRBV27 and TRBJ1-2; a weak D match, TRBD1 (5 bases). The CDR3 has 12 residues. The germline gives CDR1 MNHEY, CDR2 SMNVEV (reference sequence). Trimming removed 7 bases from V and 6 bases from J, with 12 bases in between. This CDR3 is CASTTPGDGYTF. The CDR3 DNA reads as TGTGCCAGCACTACCCCGGGGGATGGCTACACCTTC.

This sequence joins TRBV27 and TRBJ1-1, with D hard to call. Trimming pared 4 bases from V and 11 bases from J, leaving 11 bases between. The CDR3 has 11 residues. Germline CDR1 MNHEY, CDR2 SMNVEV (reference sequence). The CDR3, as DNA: TGTGCCAGCAGTTCCGACAAGGCGGCTTTCTTT. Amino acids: CASSSDKAAFF.

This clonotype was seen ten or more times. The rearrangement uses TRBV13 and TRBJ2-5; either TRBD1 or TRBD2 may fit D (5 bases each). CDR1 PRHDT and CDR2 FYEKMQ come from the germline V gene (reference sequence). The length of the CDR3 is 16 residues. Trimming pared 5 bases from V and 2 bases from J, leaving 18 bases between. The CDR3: CASSQDLGRRQETQYF. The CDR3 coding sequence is TGTGCCAGCAGCCAGGACCTGGGACGTAGGCAAGAGACCCAGTACTTC.

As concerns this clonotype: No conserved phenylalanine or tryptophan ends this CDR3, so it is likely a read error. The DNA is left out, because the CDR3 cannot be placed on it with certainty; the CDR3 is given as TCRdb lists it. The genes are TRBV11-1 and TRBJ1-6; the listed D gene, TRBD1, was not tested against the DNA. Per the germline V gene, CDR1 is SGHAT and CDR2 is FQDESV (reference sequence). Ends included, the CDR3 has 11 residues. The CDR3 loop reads CASSHHPGPYR.

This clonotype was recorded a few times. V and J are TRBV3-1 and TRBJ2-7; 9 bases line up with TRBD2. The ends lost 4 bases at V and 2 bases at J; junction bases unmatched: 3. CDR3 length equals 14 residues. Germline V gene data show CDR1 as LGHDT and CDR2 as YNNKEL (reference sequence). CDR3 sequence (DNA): TGTGCCAGCAGCCCCTCTAGCGGGGCCTACGAGCAGTACTTC. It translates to CASSPSSGAYEQYF.

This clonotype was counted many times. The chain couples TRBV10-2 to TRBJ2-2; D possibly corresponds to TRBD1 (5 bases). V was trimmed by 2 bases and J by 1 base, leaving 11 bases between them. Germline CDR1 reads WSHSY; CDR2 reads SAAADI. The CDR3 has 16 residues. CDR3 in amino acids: CASSEKDTRNTGELFF. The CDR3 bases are TGCGCCAGCAGTGAGAAGGACACGAGGAACACCGGGGAGCTGTTTTTT.

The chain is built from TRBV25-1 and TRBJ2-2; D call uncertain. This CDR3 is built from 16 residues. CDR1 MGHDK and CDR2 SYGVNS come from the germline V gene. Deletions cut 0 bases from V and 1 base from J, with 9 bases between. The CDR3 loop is CASSEYKAGNTGELFF. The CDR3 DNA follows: TGTGCCAGCAGTGAATATAAGGCAGGGAACACCGGGGAGCTGTTTTTT.

The DNA for the CDR3 is TGTGCCAGCAGCGTTTTCGTGGAGACCCAGTACTTC. As protein: CASSVFVETQYF. J is TRBJ2-5 and V is TRBV11-2; D remains unclear. CDR3 size: 12 residues. V lost 5 bases and J lost 5, with 9 bases in between. CDR1 is SGHAT, CDR2 FQNNGV, per germline. Full variable domain (remainder filled in from reference TRBV11-2 and TRBJ2-5): EAGVAQSPRYKIIEKRQSVAFWCNPISGHATLYWYQQILGQGPKLLIQFQNNGVVDDSQLPKDRFSAERLKGVDSTLKIQPAKLEDSAVYLCASSVFVETQYFGPGTRLLVL.

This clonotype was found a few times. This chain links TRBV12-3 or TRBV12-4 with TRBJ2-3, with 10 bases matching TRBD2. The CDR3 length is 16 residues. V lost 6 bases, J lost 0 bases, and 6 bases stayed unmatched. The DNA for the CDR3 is TGTGCCAGCAGCCCAGCTAGCGGGGGAAGCACAGATACGCAGTATTTT. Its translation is CASSPASGGSTDTQYF.

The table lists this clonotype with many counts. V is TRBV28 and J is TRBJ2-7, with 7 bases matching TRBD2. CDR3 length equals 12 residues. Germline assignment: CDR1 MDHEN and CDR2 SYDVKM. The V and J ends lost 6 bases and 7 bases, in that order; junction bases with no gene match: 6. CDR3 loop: CASRAGVREQYF. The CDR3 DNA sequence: TGTGCCAGCAGGGCGGGGGTTCGGGAGCAGTACTTC.

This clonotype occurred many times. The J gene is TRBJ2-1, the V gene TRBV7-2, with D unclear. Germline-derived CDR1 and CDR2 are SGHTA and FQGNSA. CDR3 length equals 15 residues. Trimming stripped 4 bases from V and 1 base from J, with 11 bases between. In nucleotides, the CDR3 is TGTGCCAGCAGCTCCTCGCCCGGATCCTACAATGAGCAGTTCTTC. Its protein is CASSSSPGSYNEQFF.

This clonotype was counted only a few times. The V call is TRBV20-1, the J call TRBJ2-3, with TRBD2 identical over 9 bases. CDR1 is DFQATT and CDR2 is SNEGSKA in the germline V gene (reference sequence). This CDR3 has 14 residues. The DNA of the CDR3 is TGCAGGCCATCGGGCGGGAGGGCCGCAGATACGCAGTATTTT. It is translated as CRPSGGRAADTQYF.

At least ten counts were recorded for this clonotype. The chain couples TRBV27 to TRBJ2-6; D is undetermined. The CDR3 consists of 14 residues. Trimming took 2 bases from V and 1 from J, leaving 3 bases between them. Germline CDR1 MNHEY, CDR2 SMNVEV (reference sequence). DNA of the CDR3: TGTGCCAGCAGTTTAAAATCTGGGGCCAACGTCCTGACTTTC. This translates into CASSLKSGANVLTF.

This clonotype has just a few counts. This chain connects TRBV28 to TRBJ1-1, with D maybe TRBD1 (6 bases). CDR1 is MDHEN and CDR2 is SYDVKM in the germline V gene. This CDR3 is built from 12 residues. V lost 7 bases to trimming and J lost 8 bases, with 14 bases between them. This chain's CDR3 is CASTGQWREAFF. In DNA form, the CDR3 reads TGTGCCAGCACCGGACAGTGGAGGGAAGCTTTCTTT.

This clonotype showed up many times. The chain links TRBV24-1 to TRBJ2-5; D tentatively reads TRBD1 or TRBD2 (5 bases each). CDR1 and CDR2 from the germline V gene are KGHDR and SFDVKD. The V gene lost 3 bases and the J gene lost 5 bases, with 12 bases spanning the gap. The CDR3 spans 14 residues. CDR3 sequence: CATSDNGEGETQYF. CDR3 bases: TGTGCCACCAGTGATAATGGCGAGGGGGAGACCCAGTACTTC.

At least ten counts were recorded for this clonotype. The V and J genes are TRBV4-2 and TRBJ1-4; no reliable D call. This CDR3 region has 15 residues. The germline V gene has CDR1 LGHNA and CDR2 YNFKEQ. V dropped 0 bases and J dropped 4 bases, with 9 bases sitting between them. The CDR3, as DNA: TGTGCCAGCAGCCAAGATCAGGCGAGTAATGAAAAACTGTTTTTT. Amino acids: CASSQDQASNEKLFF.